This T cell receptor beta chain derives from a study of persistence of HIV-infected CD4 T cells. Per germline, CDR1 SGHRS and CDR2 YFSETQ. The trim removed 4 bases at V and 4 bases at J, leaving 6 bases unmatched. This CDR3 has 14 amino acids. The immunoSEQ assay was version 4, run in survey mode. Measured with immunoSEQ multiplex PCR; TCRdb has only the in-frame clones, and not every one. The table lists roughly 30,000 clones, around four fifths of them singletons, with 0.81% in the top ten. Stimulation used 8.5 to 10 ug/mL lysate from CMV-infected fibroblasts. Sorted nonresponding memory CD4+ T cells were CD40L-negative, CD69-negative, CD45RO-high. An approximately 20-hour stimulation of CD8-depleted PBMCs used anti-CD28/CD49d costimulation, CD40-blocking antibody and enfuvirtide. Notes on this clone: Its target is unknown.

The J gene is TRBJ1-1, the V gene TRBV5-1, with 8 bases lining up with TRBD1. The sample in question was CD4+ T cells sorted from PBMCs after roughly 17-hour stimulation, obtained from a patient who received antiretroviral therapy. This clonotype originated in an adult woman with HIV who was CMV-seropositive. The CDR3 loop reads CASSPGQETTEAFF. The DNA for the CDR3 is TGCGCCAGCAGCCCGGGACAGGAGACCACTGAAGCTTTCTTT.